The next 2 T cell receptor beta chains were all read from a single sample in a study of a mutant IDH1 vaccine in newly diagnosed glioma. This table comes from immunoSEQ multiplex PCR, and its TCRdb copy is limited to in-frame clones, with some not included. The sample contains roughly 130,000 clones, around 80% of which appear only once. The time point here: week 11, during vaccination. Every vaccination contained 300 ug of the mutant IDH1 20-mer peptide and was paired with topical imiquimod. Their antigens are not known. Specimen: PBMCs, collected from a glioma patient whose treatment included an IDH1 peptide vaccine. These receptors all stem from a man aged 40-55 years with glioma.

The CDR3, as DNA: TGTGCCAGCAACTCACTAGCGGGAAACGACAAAAACATTCAGTACTTC. The encoded protein is CASNSLAGNDKNIQYF. The chain uses TRBV28 and TRBJ2-4; 10 bases match TRBD2. The germline V gene encodes CDR1 MDHEN and CDR2 SYDVKM. V lost 7 bases, J lost 3 bases, and 9 bases stayed unmatched. CDR3 size: 16 residues.

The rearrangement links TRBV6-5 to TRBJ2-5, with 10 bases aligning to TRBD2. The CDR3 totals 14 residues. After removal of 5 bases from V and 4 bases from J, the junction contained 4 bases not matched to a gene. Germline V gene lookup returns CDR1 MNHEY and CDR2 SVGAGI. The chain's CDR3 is CASSTGLARETQYF. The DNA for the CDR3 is TGTGCCAGCAGTACGGGACTAGCGAGAGAGACCCAGTACTTC.